Below are 26 T cell receptor beta chains sequenced from a single sample in a study of blood T cell repertoires in COVID-19. The method was immunoSEQ multiplex PCR; TCRdb's version includes in-frame clones alone and lacks a portion of them. This sample has about 140,000 clones, with 78% found just once. The material sequenced was peripheral blood. These receptors were collected from a woman aged 55-70 years with acute or convalescent COVID-19.

In this sample, this clone turned up once. The chain recombines TRBV10-2 with TRBJ2-3, with 7 nucleotides matching TRBD2. V shed 0 bases, J shed 3 bases, and the junction held 12 bases outside the gene matches. CDR3 length equals 18 residues. Germline V lookup: CDR1 WSHSY, CDR2 SAAADI. The CDR3 is CASSESATSSYETDTQYF. The CDR3 DNA is TGCGCCAGCAGTGAGTCGGCGACTAGCAGTTACGAGACAGATACGCAGTATTTT.

This clone was detected only a few times. The chain is built from TRBV27 and TRBJ2-5, with TRBD2 identical over 11 bases. Germline CDR1 reads MNHEY; CDR2 reads SMNVEV (reference sequence). This CDR3 contains 18 residues. The V segment lost 5 bases and the J segment 3 bases; nucleotides outside the gene matches: 14. CDR3 amino acids: CASSLLAGGPEKKETQYF. DNA for the CDR3: TGTGCCAGCAGTCTATTAGCGGGAGGGCCGGAGAAGAAAGAGACCCAGTACTTC.

This clone has more than one count but fewer than ten. The V gene is TRBV10-3, the J gene TRBJ2-2, with D possibly TRBD2 on 7 matching bases. Germline lookup yields CDR1 ENHRY and CDR2 SYGVKD. V lost 8 bases to trimming and J lost 8 bases, with 15 bases between them. The CDR3 is 13 amino acids. The CDR3 loop is CAIAPGGAGELFF. In DNA form, the CDR3 reads TGTGCCATCGCCCCTGGGGGGGCGGGGGAGCTGTTTTTT.

The rearrangement uses TRBV7-9 and TRBJ2-2; D uncertain. Germline V gives CDR1 SEHNR, CDR2 FQNEAQ (reference sequence). V was clipped by 2 bases and J by 4 bases, with 14 bases between them. CDR3 length: 16 residues. CDR3 DNA: TGTGCCAGCAGCTTAAGACTGGCGGCCTTCACCGGGGAGCTGTTTTTT. Its protein is CASSLRLAAFTGELFF.

This rearrangement joins TRBV6-5 to TRBJ2-1; 10 nucleotides match TRBD2. CDR3 length equals 15 residues. The V gene's germline CDR1 is MNHEY and CDR2 SVGAGI. V lost 4 bases and J lost 9; bases outside the gene matches: 9. The CDR3, as DNA: TGTGCCAGCAGTTCCCGCCAAGCGGGAGGGGTTGAGCAGTTCTTC. Protein sequence: CASSSRQAGGVEQFF.

V gene TRBV6-5 combines with J gene TRBJ2-1; 7 positions match TRBD2. This CDR3 has 14 amino acids. The V and J ends lost 6 bases and 6 bases, in that order; junction bases with no gene match: 8. Germline V lookup: CDR1 MNHEY, CDR2 SVGAGI. This CDR3 reads CASSDELATNEQFF. The CDR3 DNA sequence: TGTGCCAGCAGCGACGAACTAGCGACCAATGAGCAGTTCTTC.

The genes are TRBV7-9 and TRBJ2-3, with TRBD1 matching over 7 bases. Unmatched junction bases numbered 0, after V lost 3 bases and J lost 0 bases. The CDR3 is 14 residues long. CDR1 is SEHNR and CDR2 is FQNEAQ in the germline V gene (reference sequence). The CDR3 DNA reads TGTGCCAGCAGCTTGACAGGGAGCACAGATACGCAGTATTTT. The encoded protein is CASSLTGSTDTQYF.

The CDR3 region is CASSEGTSGSQTQYF. As DNA, the CDR3 is TGTGCCAGCAGTGAAGGGACTAGCGGGAGTCAGACCCAGTACTTC. The chain uses TRBV2 and TRBJ2-5, with 13 bases lining up with TRBD2. CDR1 is SNHLY, CDR2 FYNNEI, per germline. Losses at the gene ends were 1 base for V and 6 bases for J; bases not matched to a gene: 2. This CDR3 is 15 amino acids long.

The chain recombines TRBV5-1 with TRBJ1-1, with TRBD1 matching 8 bases. Germline CDR1 is SGHRS and CDR2 is YFSETQ. With 2 bases clipped from V and 5 bases from J, the junction kept 11 bases outside the gene matches. The CDR3 extends over 16 amino acids. The CDR3, as DNA: TGCGCCAGCAGCTTTGCCCCTCAGGGGGCAGGGACTGAAGCTTTCTTT. This sequence encodes CASSFAPQGAGTEAFF. Supplemented by reference TRBV5-1 and TRBJ1-1, the full variable domain reads KAGVTQTPRYLIKTRGQQVTLSCSPISGHRSVSWYQQTPGQGLQFLFEYFSETQRNKGNFPGRFSGRQFSNSRSEMNVSTLELGDSALYLCASSFAPQGAGTEAFFGQGTRLTVV.

V usage is TRBV7-3 and J usage is TRBJ2-5, with D maybe TRBD1 (6 bases). Trimming left V 1 base short and J 5 bases short, with 20 bases between. The CDR3 has 17 amino acids. CDR1 is SGHTA, CDR2 FQGTGA, per germline. The CDR3 sequence is CASSLMGRGSWRETQYF. The CDR3, as DNA: TGTGCCAGCAGCTTAATGGGCAGGGGTTCATGGAGGGAGACCCAGTACTTC.

This sequence joins TRBV19 and TRBJ2-2; a possible D gene is TRBD1 (5 bases). Trimming took 4 bases from V and 3 from J, leaving 15 bases between them. CDR1 is LNHDA and CDR2 is SQIVND in the germline V gene (reference sequence). The CDR3 is made up of 16 amino acids. The CDR3 bases are TGTGCCAGTAGTACGCAGGCCAGGGTTTACACCGGGGAGCTGTTTTTT. Its translation is CASSTQARVYTGELFF.

This chain uses TRBV4-1 with TRBJ2-7; 9 bases are shared with TRBD2. There are 15 residues in the CDR3. The V gene end was trimmed by 0 bases and the J gene end by 2 bases; junction bases not matched to a gene: 2. Looked up from germline, CDR1 is MGHRA and CDR2 is YSYEKL. CDR3 nucleotides: TGCGCCAGCAGCCAAGATCGGACTAGCGCCTACGAGCAGTACTTC. Protein sequence: CASSQDRTSAYEQYF.

This clone was counted between two and nine times. The chain is built from TRBV11-2 and TRBJ2-7; 7 positions agree with TRBD2. In germline, CDR1 is SGHAT, CDR2 FQNNGV. This CDR3 region has 17 residues. With 6 bases clipped from V and 5 bases from J, the junction kept 19 bases outside the gene matches. The CDR3 nucleotides are TGTGCCAGCAGGGCTATGCATCGGGCGGGAGAGATCCACGAGCAGTACTTC. Encoded protein: CASRAMHRAGEIHEQYF.

V gene TRBV5-1 combines with J gene TRBJ2-3; 9 nucleotides agree with TRBD2. The CDR3 is made up of 16 amino acids. Germline assignment: CDR1 SGHRS and CDR2 YFSETQ. V gave up 0 bases and J gave up 4 bases; unmatched junction bases: 6. CDR3 loop: CASSLGAAGGSDTQYF. In DNA, the CDR3 is TGCGCCAGCAGCTTGGGGGCCGCGGGAGGGTCAGATACGCAGTATTTT.

Regarding this clone: The same CDR3 can be traced to other DNA sequences in this sample. The V gene is TRBV5-1, the J gene TRBJ2-1; 9 nucleotides align to TRBD2. The CDR3 contains 15 residues. The ends lost 3 bases at V and 2 bases at J; junction bases unmatched: 3. In germline, CDR1 is SGHRS, CDR2 YFSETQ. CDR3 bases: TGCGCCAGCAGCTCGGGACTAGCCACCTACAATGAGCAGTTCTTC. Protein product: CASSSGLATYNEQFF.

The DNA of the CDR3 is TGTGCCAGCAGCGTACTAAGCGGGAGGCTACTAGCCAAAAACATTCAGTACTTC. It encodes CASSVLSGRLLAKNIQYF. The chain recombines TRBV2 with TRBJ2-4; 9 bases map to TRBD2. In germline, CDR1 is SNHLY, CDR2 FYNNEI. The CDR3 consists of 18 residues. V lost 6 bases to trimming and J lost 0 bases; unmatched junction nucleotides: 12.

V gene TRBV30 combines with J gene TRBJ2-2, with 8 nucleotides matching TRBD1. Trimming at V came to 3 bases and at J to 5 bases, leaving 5 bases not matched to a gene. The germline gives CDR1 GTSNPN, CDR2 SVGIG (reference sequence). CDR3 length: 14 amino acids. CDR3 bases: TGTGCCTGGAGGGGGACAGGTGCTACCGGGGAGCTGTTTTTT. This gives the protein CAWRGTGATGELFF.

This clone was observed once. CDR3 sequence: CASSSPTQGAFNEQFF. CDR3 in DNA: TGTGCCAGCAGCTCACCGACTCAGGGGGCGTTCAATGAGCAGTTCTTC. The J gene is TRBJ2-1, the V gene TRBV7-9, with 8 bases lining up with TRBD1. Per the germline V gene, CDR1 is SEHNR and CDR2 is FQNEAQ (reference sequence). The CDR3 has 16 amino acids. Germline trimming cut 4 bases from V and 6 bases from J; bases unmatched to any gene: 11.

The genes are TRBV5-1 and TRBJ2-1, with D perhaps TRBD2 (5 bases). This CDR3 contains 15 residues. Looked up from germline, CDR1 is SGHRS and CDR2 is YFSETQ. V gave up 1 base and J gave up 1 base, with 9 bases separating them. The CDR3 bases are TGCGCCAGCAGCTTGCAAAGAGGGTCCTACAATGAGCAGTTCTTC. Translated: CASSLQRGSYNEQFF. The full variable domain, completed using reference TRBV5-1 and TRBJ2-1, is KAGVTQTPRYLIKTRGQQVTLSCSPISGHRSVSWYQQTPGQGLQFLFEYFSETQRNKGNFPGRFSGRQFSNSRSEMNVSTLELGDSALYLCASSLQRGSYNEQFFGPGTRLTVL.

This clone was recorded a few times. The chain recombines TRBV21-1 with TRBJ2-1; TRBD2 is the table's D call, not checked against the DNA. TRBV21-1 constitutes a pseudogene. The CDR3 loop spans 16 amino acids. The CDR3 spells CASSKREARPYNEQFF. CDR3 DNA: TGTGCCAGCAGCAAGCGGGAGGCCCGTCCTTACAATGAGCAGTTCTTC.

The chain combines TRBV28 with TRBJ2-3; 9 positions agree with TRBD1. The germline V gene has CDR1 MDHEN and CDR2 SYDVKM. This CDR3 has 14 amino acids. The J segment lost 3 bases and the V segment lost 4 bases, leaving 2 bases of the junction unmatched. The CDR3 nucleotides read TGTGCCAGCAGTTGGGACAGGGCTACAGATACGCAGTATTTT. Translation: CASSWDRATDTQYF.

The rearrangement uses TRBV5-6 and TRBJ2-7; tentative D call: TRBD2 (6 bases). V was cut by 2 bases and J by 4 bases, with 19 bases left in between. Germline CDR1 reads SGHDT; CDR2 reads YYEEEE. The CDR3 sequence is 16 residues long. CDR3 loop: CASSFAPRGSLYEQYF. CDR3 nucleotide sequence: TGTGCCAGCAGCTTCGCACCCCGGGGGAGCCTATACGAGCAGTACTTC.

On this clone itself: Different DNA sequences within this sample yield the same CDR3. This chain uses TRBV11-2 with TRBJ2-7; TRBD2 agrees at 7 bases. The V gene's germline CDR1 is SGHAT and CDR2 FQNNGV. Trimming at V came to 3 bases and at J to 3 bases, leaving 5 bases not matched to a gene. The length of the CDR3 is 14 residues. CDR3 amino acids: CASSFTGGGYEQYF. CDR3 coding DNA: TGTGCCAGCAGCTTCACGGGCGGGGGCTACGAGCAGTACTTC.

The chain links TRBV18 to TRBJ2-5; 8 bases line up with TRBD2. V was clipped by 6 bases and J by 3 bases; unmatched bases: 9. The V gene's germline CDR1 is KGHSH and CDR2 LQKENI. The CDR3 contains 15 residues. CDR3 nucleotides: TGTGCCAGCTCGTTAAGGAGCGGGAGTAAAGAGACCCAGTACTTC. Its protein is CASSLRSGSKETQYF.

This clone was seen only a few times. This chain joins TRBV19 and TRBJ2-1; 15 bases line up with TRBD2. Germline CDR1 reads LNHDA; CDR2 reads SQIVND (reference sequence). The CDR3 has 17 residues. V lost 5 bases, J lost 10 bases, and 12 bases stayed unmatched. The CDR3 here is CASSRDRGTSGRREQFF. CDR3 DNA: TGTGCCAGTAGTCGTGACCGGGGGACTAGCGGGAGGAGGGAGCAGTTCTTC.

This chain links TRBV19 with TRBJ2-5, with 8 bases aligning to TRBD2. V trimming: 2 bases; J trimming: 7 bases; junction bases outside the gene matches: 6. CDR1 and CDR2 from the germline V gene are LNHDA and SQIVND (reference sequence). CDR3 length equals 14 residues. CDR3 in amino acids: CASSILAGGGTQYF. The DNA for the CDR3 is TGTGCCAGTAGTATACTAGCGGGCGGTGGGACCCAGTACTTC.